This TCR beta chain was captured in a study of spatial heterogeneity in lung cancer (dated by TCRdb to the late 2010s). A note on the overall study: More beta-chain than alpha-chain transcripts were consistently detected, likely reflecting higher beta-chain transcript abundance. At surgery, both alpha and beta chains were TCR-sequenced in 220 tumor regions, some 64 matched nontumor lung samples and some 60 PBMC samples. In the raw uncorrected reads, each unique combination of TCR and UMI appeared more than ten times on average. The study linked features of the TCR repertoire to counts of nonsynonymous mutations, which were determined by whole-exome sequencing of tumor tissue. In non-small cell lung cancer, the study quantitatively compared TCR alpha and beta repertoires across several tumor regions, matched nontumor lung, and blood.

Measured from the cysteine to the phenylalanine, the CDR3 is 16 residues long. This entry keeps only the CDR3 DNA: 48 bases, framed from base 1. The germline V gene encodes CDR1 MGHRA and CDR2 YSYEKL. V is trimmed back by 3 bases and J by 9 bases, and the junction contains 8 bases that no gene match accounts for. Of note for this clonotype: This clone's antigen is unknown. It has no much larger one-base neighbor in the sample; base qualities were not kept.

The library was built by means of 5' RACE. The sequencer listed for this sample is NextSeq 500. In the TCR library protocol, a unique molecular identifier was attached to each TCR cDNA molecule so that PCR and sequencing errors could be corrected. Regarding the original processing steps: Decombinator tools were used for TCR identification, UMI-based error correction and CDR3 extraction. Expanded TCRs were defined as those above a frequency of 2 per 1,000, corresponding to the top 1% of the tumor frequency distribution. Renyi diversity was calculated using the R vegan package after each repertoire was subsampled 100 times to 5,000 TCRs. To build CDR3 similarity networks, amino acid triplet string-kernel similarity was used, and CDR3s were connected when their pairwise similarity was above 0.82. TCRdb reprocessed the public reads (quality trimming at Q25 with fastp, clone calling with MiXCR) and kept in-frame beta chains. Every CDR3 protein is listed once, alongside the most common genes and DNA of its rows. It is TCRdb's table, rather than the study itself, that gives the V and J calls and clone size. The sample contains around 92,000 distinct CDR3 sequences, approximately 12% of them found a single time. About 41% of the sample is held by the ten biggest clonotypes.

The time point label here, explained by the study, means: sample taken at primary tumor resection. Donors were some 78 patients with early-stage, untreated non-small cell lung cancer from the lung TRACERx cohort. For TCR sequencing, whole RNA was extracted from tumor and nontumor lung tissue, or from cryopreserved PBMC samples, and no cell sorting was done. Only patients with enough RNA available from two or more tumor regions were chosen for TCR sequencing. Summary of the overall study and its limitations: Ubiquitous expanded tumor TCRs were found in blood more often at tumor resection than at routine follow-up. Confirming at a functional level the hypothesis that regional TCRs recognize regional mutations was considered to require additional single-cell paired TCR alpha and beta sequencing.

The sequencing here drew on PBMCs, taken at surgery. This clonotype was sampled from a male donor with early-stage non-small cell lung cancer. This sequence uses TRBV4-1 and TRBJ2-1, with 13 bases matching TRBD2. The DNA sequence is as follows: TGCGCCAGCAGCCAGGCCGGGACTAGCGGGACGAGTGAGCAGTTCTTC. It codes for CASSQAGTSGTSEQFF.